This TCR beta chain was retrieved from a study of preoperative IRX-2 immunotherapy in early breast cancer. By sample share, this clone is medium-sized. This sample's treatment: preoperative locoregional IRX-2 cytokine immunotherapy. The table came from immunoSEQ multiplex PCR; TCRdb's copy has only in-frame clones and leaves some out. This table holds fewer than 30,000 clones, nearly 90% found once. This CDR3 contains 15 residues. CDR1 and CDR2 from the germline V gene are MNHNS and SASEGT. Trimming removed 5 bases from V and 3 bases from J; junction bases left unmatched: 3. The sequence came from a human donor with breast cancer. V is TRBV6-1 and J is TRBJ2-2; TRBD2 aligns across 10 bases. This sample was gathered from a patient treated with IRX-2 immunotherapy. The CDR3 loop reads CASSRTSGDTGELFF. The CDR3 DNA is TGTGCCAGCAGTCGGACTAGCGGAGACACCGGGGAGCTGTTTTTT.